The present T cell receptor (beta chain) was sequenced within a study of T cells after yellow fever vaccination. CDR1 and CDR2 from the germline V gene are LGHDT and YNNKEL (reference sequence). The CDR3 is 16 amino acids. J was trimmed by 1 base and V by 2 bases; bases with no gene match: 6. This clonotype was seen many times. As yet, its antigen is unknown. The authors made TCR cDNA by 5'RACE template switching, adding a universal primer site and UMIs. MiXCR, run by TCRdb on the 5' RACE reads, gives a single entry per CDR3 protein. Here the sample spans 300,000 to 400,000 distinct CDR3 sequences, 8.5% to 9% being singletons. General study results and limits: The study re-detected most primary-vaccination clones after the booster (roughly 96% CD4, 88% CD8). Researchers cautioned that FACS-sorted repertoires could harbor abundant clonotypes contaminating from the bulk population.

The source is a man aged 18 to 35 who received the YFV17D yellow fever vaccine. Sequencing was performed on PBMCs, taken on the day of the first yellow fever vaccination. The chain links TRBV3-1 to TRBJ2-3, with 7 bases that match TRBD2. CDR3 sequence (DNA): TGTGCCAGCAGCCAACTAGAGCGGGACCGCACAGATACGCAGTATTTT. Residues: CASSQLERDRTDTQYF.